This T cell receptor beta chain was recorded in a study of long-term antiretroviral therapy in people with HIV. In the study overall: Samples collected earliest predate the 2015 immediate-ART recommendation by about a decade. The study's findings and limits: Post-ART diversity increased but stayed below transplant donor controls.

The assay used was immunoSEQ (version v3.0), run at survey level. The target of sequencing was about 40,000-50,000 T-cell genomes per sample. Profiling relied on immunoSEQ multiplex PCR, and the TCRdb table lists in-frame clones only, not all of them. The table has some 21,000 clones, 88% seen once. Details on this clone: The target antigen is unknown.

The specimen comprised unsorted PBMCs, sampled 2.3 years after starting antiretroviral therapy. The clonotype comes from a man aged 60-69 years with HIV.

The CDR3 sequence is CASSLVPGTQNIQYF. The CDR3 region has the DNA TGTGCCAGCAGTTTGGTACCCGGGACCCAAAACATTCAGTACTTC. This chain connects TRBV27 to TRBJ2-4, with D perhaps TRBD1 or TRBD2 (5 bases each). Germline-derived CDR1 and CDR2 are MNHEY and SMNVEV (reference sequence). The V and J ends lost 3 bases and 5 bases respectively, with 14 bases between them. This CDR3 is 15 amino acids long.